A single sample is the source of the 28 T cell receptor beta chains below, sequenced in a study of T cell responses to AZD1222 COVID-19 vaccine. This table comes from immunoSEQ multiplex PCR, and its TCRdb copy is limited to in-frame clones, with some not included. The sample lists about 170,000 clones, about 87% occurring once. Sequences were derived from peripheral blood, sampled 28 days after the second dose of the MenACWY control vaccine. These receptors came from an adult who received the MenACWY meningococcal vaccine as a control.

The J gene is TRBJ2-7, the V gene TRBV12-3 or TRBV12-4; 11 bases are a match to TRBD1. This CDR3 is 13 amino acids long. Losses at the gene ends were 5 bases for V and 6 bases for J; bases not matched to a gene: 3. The CDR3 reads CASSGTGGGEQYF. The CDR3 DNA is TGTGCCAGCAGTGGGACAGGGGGAGGCGAGCAGTACTTC.

The count of this clone is one. The chain is built from TRBV5-6 and TRBJ1-1; 9 positions agree with TRBD1. This CDR3 is 15 amino acids long. Germline V gene sequence: CDR1 SGHDT, CDR2 YYEEEE. V shed 1 base and J 4 bases; nucleotides not matched to a gene: 5. This CDR3 is CASSLWDRVSTEAFF. DNA of the CDR3: TGTGCCAGCAGCTTGTGGGACAGGGTATCCACTGAAGCTTTCTTT. Looking up the rest from reference TRBV5-6 and TRBJ1-1 gives the full variable domain: DAGVTQSPTHLIKTRGQQVTLRCSPKSGHDTVSWYQQALGQGPQFIFQYYEEEERQRGNFPDRFSGHQFPNYSSELNVNALLLGDSALYLCASSLWDRVSTEAFFGQGTRLTVV.

V gene TRBV2 combines with J gene TRBJ2-1; no reliable D call. The CDR3 length is 15 residues. The germline V gene has CDR1 SNHLY and CDR2 FYNNEI. Trimming took 2 bases from V and 7 from J, leaving 15 bases between them. CDR3 protein: CASSEQLSALNEQFF. DNA of the CDR3: TGTGCCAGCAGTGAACAACTAAGCGCCTTAAATGAGCAGTTCTTC.

V usage is TRBV27 and J usage is TRBJ2-1; 7 nucleotides line up with TRBD2. Germline lookup yields CDR1 MNHEY and CDR2 SMNVEV (reference sequence). This CDR3 is built from 13 residues. With V trimmed by 3 bases and J by 8 bases, 4 bases remained unmatched. This CDR3 is CASSFRTRHEQFF. Written as DNA, the CDR3 is TGTGCCAGCAGTTTCAGGACTAGGCATGAGCAGTTCTTC.

The V gene is TRBV25-1, the J gene TRBJ2-7; D remains unclear. Per germline, CDR1 MGHDK and CDR2 SYGVNS. CDR3 size: 11 residues. The V end lost 3 bases, the J end lost 3 bases, and 3 bases lay between the germline ends. CDR3 loop: CASSDVYEQYF. The CDR3 region has the DNA TGTGCCAGCAGTGATGTCTACGAGCAGTACTTC.

The V gene is TRBV10-1, the J gene TRBJ2-2; tentative D call: TRBD1 (7 bases). Looked up from germline, CDR1 is WNHNN and CDR2 is SYGVQD (reference sequence). V lost 8 bases, J lost 0 bases, and 13 bases lay in between. This CDR3 contains 15 residues. The CDR3 protein is CASAEGAPNTGELFF. CDR3 DNA sequence: TGCGCCAGCGCGGAGGGGGCACCGAACACCGGGGAGCTGTTTTTT.

The V and J genes are TRBV29-1 and TRBJ1-1; a weak D match, TRBD1 (5 bases). Germline CDR1 reads SQVTM; CDR2 reads ANQGSEA. With 4 bases removed from V and 6 bases from J, the gap between germline ends came to 9 bases. The CDR3 is 11 amino acids. CDR3 sequence (DNA): TGCAGCGTTGCAGGGTTTCCTGAAGCTTTCTTT. Translation gives CSVAGFPEAFF.

The chain joins TRBV28 to TRBJ1-6, with D maybe TRBD1 (5 bases). Germline lookup yields CDR1 MDHEN and CDR2 SYDVKM. The CDR3 has 14 amino acids. Trimming pared 2 bases from V and 7 bases from J, leaving 9 bases between. The CDR3 DNA follows: TGTGCCAGCAGTTTAGACAGTCCCAATTCACCCCTCCACTTT. Protein product: CASSLDSPNSPLHF.

This chain connects TRBV10-1 to TRBJ2-7; D not resolved. V was clipped by 7 bases and J by 7 bases, with 11 bases between them. This CDR3 has 11 residues. Germline V lookup: CDR1 WNHNN, CDR2 SYGVQD (reference sequence). The CDR3: CASNPPWEQYF. DNA of the CDR3: TGCGCCAGCAATCCTCCCTGGGAGCAGTACTTC.

The J gene is TRBJ1-1, the V gene TRBV5-4; D not resolved. The CDR3 has 13 amino acids. Germline V gives CDR1 SGHNT, CDR2 YYREEE (reference sequence). The V end was cut by 3 bases, the J end by 5 bases, with 11 bases between. The CDR3 loop reads CASSSGLETEAFF. CDR3 nucleotide sequence: TGTGCCAGCAGCTCGGGCCTAGAGACTGAAGCTTTCTTT.

The chain recombines TRBV28 with TRBJ1-2, with D possibly being TRBD1 (6 bases). CDR3 size: 15 residues. CDR1 and CDR2 (germline): MDHEN, SYDVKM. The V end lost 8 bases, the J end lost 8 bases, and 24 bases lay between the germline ends. The CDR3 DNA follows: TGTGCCAGCGGAATCCTGGGGGCGGTCGAGGTGGGCTACACCTTC. Translation gives CASGILGAVEVGYTF.

This chain connects TRBV7-3 to TRBJ2-7; 12 bases line up with TRBD2. V was clipped by 5 bases and J by 5 bases; unmatched bases: 7. CDR1 is SGHTA and CDR2 is FQGTGA in the germline V gene. The CDR3 contains 15 residues. This CDR3 is CASSTSGGSPHEQYF. The CDR3 bases are TGTGCCAGCAGCACTAGCGGGGGGAGCCCCCACGAGCAGTACTTC.

The DNA of the CDR3 is TGTGCCACCATCGACACCTCTGGGGCCAACGTCCTGACTTTC. This codes for CATIDTSGANVLTF. The genes are TRBV28 and TRBJ2-6, with unresolved D. V lost 10 bases and J 0 bases, leaving 10 bases between the germline ends. This CDR3 has 14 residues. Per germline, CDR1 MDHEN and CDR2 SYDVKM.

The rearrangement joins TRBV5-1 to TRBJ2-7; D is undetermined. V lost 0 bases and J lost 5, with 12 bases in between. Germline V gene sequence: CDR1 SGHRS, CDR2 YFSETQ. This CDR3 comprises 14 residues. DNA of the CDR3: TGCGCCAGCAGCTTGGATGCAGGAACTAACGAGCAGTACTTC. This translates into CASSLDAGTNEQYF.

This clone was counted only a few times. The J gene is TRBJ2-7, the V gene TRBV28, with 14 bases matching TRBD2. Trimming cost V 3 bases and J 1 base; bases outside gene matches: 14. Germline loops: CDR1 MDHEN, CDR2 SYDVKM. The CDR3 is 20 residues long. The CDR3 is CASSFLRLAGGPQTSYEQYF. CDR3 DNA sequence: TGTGCCAGCAGTTTCTTGAGACTAGCGGGAGGGCCTCAGACGTCCTACGAGCAGTACTTC.

The rearrangement links TRBV6-5 to TRBJ2-2; TRBD1 aligns across 9 bases. V shed 8 bases, J shed 4 bases, and the junction held 8 bases outside the gene matches. This CDR3 comprises 15 residues. Germline V gives CDR1 MNHEY, CDR2 SVGAGI. Here the CDR3 DNA reads TGTGCCAGCGACCCGGGACAGGGTCCCACCGGGGAGCTGTTTTTT. Translation gives CASDPGQGPTGELFF.

The V call is TRBV6-5, the J call TRBJ2-1; D may correspond to TRBD1 or TRBD2 (5 bases each). Looked up from germline, CDR1 is MNHEY and CDR2 is SVGAGI. Between the trimmed V and J ends, which lost 8 bases and 2 bases, there was a span of 10 bases. This CDR3 has 13 amino acids. Here the CDR3 DNA reads TGTGCCAGCGCGAGGGGCACCTACAATGAGCAGTTCTTC. The encoded protein is CASARGTYNEQFF.

This chain links TRBV2 with TRBJ1-2, with TRBD1 as a possible D gene (6 bases). This CDR3 is built from 16 residues. Trimming cost V 6 bases and J 4 bases, with 21 bases left between them. Germline V CDR1 and CDR2: SNHLY, FYNNEI. The DNA for the CDR3 is TGTGCCAGCAGCGTTCACAGGGTAGAGGCGGTCTATGGCTACACCTTC. This sequence encodes CASSVHRVEAVYGYTF.

This chain links TRBV28 with TRBJ1-4, with D perhaps TRBD1 (5 bases). The CDR3 has 17 residues. Germline V gene lookup returns CDR1 MDHEN and CDR2 SYDVKM. Trimming pared 3 bases from V and 0 bases from J, leaving 14 bases between. CDR3 residues: CASSFPKGRATNEKLFF. CDR3 DNA sequence: TGTGCCAGCAGTTTCCCTAAGGGGAGAGCAACTAATGAAAAACTGTTTTTT.

The chain couples TRBV27 to TRBJ1-5, with D maybe TRBD1 (5 bases). Germline V gives CDR1 MNHEY, CDR2 SMNVEV (reference sequence). V was trimmed by 5 bases and J by 3 bases, leaving 14 bases between them. CDR3 length: 15 residues. The CDR3 DNA sequence: TGTGCCAGCAGTCCCGCCCGGGACCCCAATCAGCCCCAGCATTTT. Translated, it gives CASSPARDPNQPQHF.

The chain is built from TRBV7-9 and TRBJ2-1; D is ambiguous. The germline V and J ends were trimmed by 1 base and 9 bases, with 7 bases remaining between them. The CDR3 is 12 residues long. Germline-derived CDR1 and CDR2 are SEHNR and FQNEAQ (reference sequence). CDR3 loop: CASSLVEIEQFF. CDR3 nucleotide sequence: TGTGCCAGCAGCTTAGTTGAGATTGAGCAGTTCTTC. The full variable domain, in which reference TRBV7-9 and TRBJ2-1 provide the parts outside the CDR3, is DTGVSQNPRHKITKRGQNVTFRCDPISEHNRLYWYRQTLGQGPEFLTYFQNEAQLEKSRLLSDRFSAERPKGSFSTLEIQRTEQGDSAMYLCASSLVEIEQFFGPGTRLTVL.

This chain uses TRBV7-2 with TRBJ1-2; D is unclear. The CDR3 contains 12 residues. Trimming shortened V by 7 bases and J by 8 bases, and 14 bases separated the two germline ends. Germline V gives CDR1 SGHTA, CDR2 FQGNSA. The CDR3 loop reads CASTRIGGGYTF. The CDR3 bases are TGTGCCAGCACCCGGATCGGAGGAGGCTACACCTTC.

This chain connects TRBV19 to TRBJ2-4; 8 bases map to TRBD1. With V trimmed by 4 bases and J by 6 bases, 5 bases remained unmatched. This CDR3 is 14 amino acids long. CDR1 is LNHDA, CDR2 SQIVND, per germline (reference sequence). CDR3: CASSRTGGGNIQYF. In DNA, the CDR3 is TGTGCCAGTAGTAGAACAGGGGGAGGAAACATTCAGTACTTC. Full variable domain (missing parts from reference TRBV19 and TRBJ2-4): DGGITQSPKYLFRKEGQNVTLSCEQNLNHDAMYWYRQDPGQGLRLIYYSQIVNDFQKGDIAEGYSVSREKKESFPLTVTSAQKNPTAFYLCASSRTGGGNIQYFGAGTRLSVL.

The chain carries TRBV9 and TRBJ2-7; 9 nucleotides agree with TRBD2. The CDR3 runs to 18 residues. Trimming at V came to 0 bases and at J to 0 bases, leaving 10 bases not matched to a gene. Germline lookup yields CDR1 SGDLS and CDR2 YYNGEE. CDR3 nucleotides: TGTGCCAGCAGCGTAGATCCTAGCGGGATGGGGAGCTCCTACGAGCAGTACTTC. Translating gives CASSVDPSGMGSSYEQYF.

This chain uses TRBV27 with TRBJ1-2; the match to TRBD1 covers 8 bases. The CDR3 runs to 14 residues. J was trimmed by 4 bases and V by 4 bases; bases with no gene match: 5. The V gene's germline CDR1 is MNHEY and CDR2 SMNVEV (reference sequence). The CDR3 DNA follows: TGTGCCAGCAGTTCCGACAGGGGACCCTATGGCTACACCTTC. Residues: CASSSDRGPYGYTF.

The rearrangement joins TRBV7-6 to TRBJ2-2, with 9 nucleotides matching TRBD1. The CDR3 runs 16 residues. Germline CDR1 SGHVS, CDR2 FNYEAQ. The junction had 5 bases not matched to a gene; V was cut back by 4 bases and J by 2 bases. CDR3 sequence reads: CASSSTGGVNTGELFF. CDR3 coding DNA: TGTGCCAGCAGCTCGACAGGGGGAGTAAACACCGGGGAGCTGTTTTTT. Using reference TRBV7-6 and TRBJ2-2 for the parts outside the CDR3, the full variable domain is GAGVSQSPRYKVTKRGQDVALRCDPISGHVSLYWYRQALGQGPEFLTYFNYEAQQDKSGLPNDRFSAERPEGSISTLTIQRTEQRDSAMYRCASSSTGGVNTGELFFGEGSRLTVL.

The V and J genes are TRBV27 and TRBJ1-6, with 10 bases fitting TRBD1. The CDR3 is made up of 17 amino acids. V shed 5 bases, J shed 9 bases, and the junction held 13 bases outside the gene matches. CDR1 MNHEY and CDR2 SMNVEV come from the germline V gene (reference sequence). The CDR3 is CASSPAPDRGSVSPLHF. The CDR3 coding sequence is TGTGCCAGCAGTCCCGCCCCGGACAGGGGGTCGGTTTCACCCCTCCACTTT.

J is TRBJ2-1 and V is TRBV7-3; 8 bases align to TRBD2. Germline V gene data show CDR1 as SGHTA and CDR2 as FQGTGA. This CDR3 has 14 amino acids. J was trimmed by 10 bases and V by 4 bases; bases with no gene match: 9. CDR3 region: CASSSPSGPNEQFF. The CDR3 coding sequence is TGTGCCAGCAGCTCCCCTAGCGGGCCTAACGAGCAGTTCTTC.